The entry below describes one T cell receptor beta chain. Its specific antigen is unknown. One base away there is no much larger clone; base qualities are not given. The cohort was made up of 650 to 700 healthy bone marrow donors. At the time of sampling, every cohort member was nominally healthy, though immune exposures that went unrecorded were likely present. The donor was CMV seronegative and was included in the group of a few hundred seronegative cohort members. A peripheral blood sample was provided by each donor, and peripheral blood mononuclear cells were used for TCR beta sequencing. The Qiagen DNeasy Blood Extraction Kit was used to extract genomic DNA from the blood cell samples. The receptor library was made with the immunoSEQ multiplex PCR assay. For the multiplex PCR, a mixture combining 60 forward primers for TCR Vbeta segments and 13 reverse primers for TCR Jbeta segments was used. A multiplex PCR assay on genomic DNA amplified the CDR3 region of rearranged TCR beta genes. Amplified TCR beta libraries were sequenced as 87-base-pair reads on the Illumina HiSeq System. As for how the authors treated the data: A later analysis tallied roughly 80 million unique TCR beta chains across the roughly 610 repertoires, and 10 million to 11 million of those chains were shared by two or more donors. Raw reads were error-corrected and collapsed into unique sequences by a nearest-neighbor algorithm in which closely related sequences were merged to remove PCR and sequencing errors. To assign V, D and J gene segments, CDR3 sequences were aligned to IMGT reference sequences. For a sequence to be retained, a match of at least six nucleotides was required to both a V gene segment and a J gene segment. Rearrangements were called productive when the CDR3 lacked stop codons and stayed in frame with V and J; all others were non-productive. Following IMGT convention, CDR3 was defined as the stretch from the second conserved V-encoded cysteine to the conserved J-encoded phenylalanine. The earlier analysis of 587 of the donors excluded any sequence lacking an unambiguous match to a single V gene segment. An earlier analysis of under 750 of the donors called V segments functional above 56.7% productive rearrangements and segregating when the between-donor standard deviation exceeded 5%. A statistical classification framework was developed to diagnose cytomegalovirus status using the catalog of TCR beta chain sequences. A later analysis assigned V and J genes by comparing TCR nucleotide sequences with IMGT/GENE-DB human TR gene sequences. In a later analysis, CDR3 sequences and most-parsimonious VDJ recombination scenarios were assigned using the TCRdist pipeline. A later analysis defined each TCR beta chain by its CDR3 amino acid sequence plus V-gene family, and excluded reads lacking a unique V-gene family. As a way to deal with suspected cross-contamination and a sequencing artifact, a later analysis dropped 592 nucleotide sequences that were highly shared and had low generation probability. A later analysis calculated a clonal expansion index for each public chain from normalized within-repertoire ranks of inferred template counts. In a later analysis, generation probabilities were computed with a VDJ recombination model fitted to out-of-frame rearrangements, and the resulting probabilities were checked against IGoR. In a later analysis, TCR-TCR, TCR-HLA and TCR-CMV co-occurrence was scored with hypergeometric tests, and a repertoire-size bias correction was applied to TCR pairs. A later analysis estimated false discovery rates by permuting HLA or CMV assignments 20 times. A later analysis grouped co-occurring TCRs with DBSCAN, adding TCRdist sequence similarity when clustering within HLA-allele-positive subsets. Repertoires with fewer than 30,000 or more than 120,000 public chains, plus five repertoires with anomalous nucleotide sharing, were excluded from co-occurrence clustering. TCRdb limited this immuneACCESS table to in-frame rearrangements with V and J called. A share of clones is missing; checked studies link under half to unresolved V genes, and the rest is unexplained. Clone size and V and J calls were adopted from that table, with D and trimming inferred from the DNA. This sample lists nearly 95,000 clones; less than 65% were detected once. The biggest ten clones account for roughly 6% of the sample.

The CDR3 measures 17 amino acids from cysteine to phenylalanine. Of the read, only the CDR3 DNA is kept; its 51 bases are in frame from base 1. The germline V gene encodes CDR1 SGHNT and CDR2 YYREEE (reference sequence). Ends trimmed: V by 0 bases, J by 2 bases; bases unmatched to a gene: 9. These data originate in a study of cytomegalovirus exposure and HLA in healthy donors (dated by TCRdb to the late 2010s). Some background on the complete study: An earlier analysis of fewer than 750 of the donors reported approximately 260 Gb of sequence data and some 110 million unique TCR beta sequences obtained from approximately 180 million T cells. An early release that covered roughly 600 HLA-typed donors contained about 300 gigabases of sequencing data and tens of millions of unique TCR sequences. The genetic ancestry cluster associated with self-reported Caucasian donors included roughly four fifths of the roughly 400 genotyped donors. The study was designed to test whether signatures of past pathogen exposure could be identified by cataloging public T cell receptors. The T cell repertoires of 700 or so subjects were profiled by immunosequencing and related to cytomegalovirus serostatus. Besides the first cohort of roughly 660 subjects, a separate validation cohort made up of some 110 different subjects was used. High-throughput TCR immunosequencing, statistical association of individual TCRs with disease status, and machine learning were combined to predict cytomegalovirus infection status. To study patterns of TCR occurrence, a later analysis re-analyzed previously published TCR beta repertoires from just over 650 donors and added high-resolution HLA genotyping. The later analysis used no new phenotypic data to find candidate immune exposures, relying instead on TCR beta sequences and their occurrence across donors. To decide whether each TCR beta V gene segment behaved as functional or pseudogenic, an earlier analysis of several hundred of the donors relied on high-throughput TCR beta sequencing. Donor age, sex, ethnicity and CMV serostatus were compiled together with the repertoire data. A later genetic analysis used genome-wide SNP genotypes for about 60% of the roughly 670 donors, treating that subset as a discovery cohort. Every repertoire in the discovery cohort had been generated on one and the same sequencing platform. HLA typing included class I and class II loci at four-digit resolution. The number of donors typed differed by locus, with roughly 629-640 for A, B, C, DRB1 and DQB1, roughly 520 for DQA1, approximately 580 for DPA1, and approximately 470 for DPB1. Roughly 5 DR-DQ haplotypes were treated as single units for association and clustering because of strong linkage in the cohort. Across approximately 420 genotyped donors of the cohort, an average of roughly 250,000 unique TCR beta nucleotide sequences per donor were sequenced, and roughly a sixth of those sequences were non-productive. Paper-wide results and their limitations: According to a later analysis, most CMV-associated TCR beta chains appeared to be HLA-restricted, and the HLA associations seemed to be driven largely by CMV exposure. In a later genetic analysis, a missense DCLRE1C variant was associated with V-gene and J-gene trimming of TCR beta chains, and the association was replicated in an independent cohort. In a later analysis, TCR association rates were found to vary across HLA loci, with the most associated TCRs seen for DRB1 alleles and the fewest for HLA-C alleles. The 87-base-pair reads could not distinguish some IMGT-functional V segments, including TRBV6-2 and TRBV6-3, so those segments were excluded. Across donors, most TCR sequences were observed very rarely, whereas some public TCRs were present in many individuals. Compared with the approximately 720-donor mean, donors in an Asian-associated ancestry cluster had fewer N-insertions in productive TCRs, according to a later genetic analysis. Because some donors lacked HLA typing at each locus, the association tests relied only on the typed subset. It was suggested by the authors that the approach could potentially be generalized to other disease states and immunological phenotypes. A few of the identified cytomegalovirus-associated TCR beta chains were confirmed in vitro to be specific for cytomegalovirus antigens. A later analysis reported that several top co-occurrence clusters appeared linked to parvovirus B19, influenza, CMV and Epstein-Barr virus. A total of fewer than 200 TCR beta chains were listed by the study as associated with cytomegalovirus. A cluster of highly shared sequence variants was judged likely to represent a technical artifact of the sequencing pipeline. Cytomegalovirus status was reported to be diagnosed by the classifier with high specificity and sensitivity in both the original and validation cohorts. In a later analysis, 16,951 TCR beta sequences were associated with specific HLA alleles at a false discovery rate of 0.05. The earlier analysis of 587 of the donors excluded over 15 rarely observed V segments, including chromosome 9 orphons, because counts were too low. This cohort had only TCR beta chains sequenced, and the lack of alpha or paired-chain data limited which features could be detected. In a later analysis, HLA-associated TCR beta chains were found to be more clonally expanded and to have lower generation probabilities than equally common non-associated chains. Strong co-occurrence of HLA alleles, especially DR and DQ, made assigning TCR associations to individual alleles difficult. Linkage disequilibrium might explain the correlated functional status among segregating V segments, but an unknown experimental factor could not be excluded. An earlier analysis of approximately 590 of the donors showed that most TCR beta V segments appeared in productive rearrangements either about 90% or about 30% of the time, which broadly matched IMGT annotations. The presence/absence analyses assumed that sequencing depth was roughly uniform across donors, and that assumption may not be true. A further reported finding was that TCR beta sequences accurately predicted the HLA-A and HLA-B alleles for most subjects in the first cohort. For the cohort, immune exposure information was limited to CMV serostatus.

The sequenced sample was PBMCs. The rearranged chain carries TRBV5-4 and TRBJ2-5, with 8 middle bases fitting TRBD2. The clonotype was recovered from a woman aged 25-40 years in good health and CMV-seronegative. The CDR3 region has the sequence CASSLGGRAGGQETQYF. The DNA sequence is TGTGCCAGCAGCTTGGGCGGGCGTGCGGGGGGACAAGAGACCCAGTACTTC.